This passage covers 13 T cell receptor beta chains from one sample sequenced in a study of response to subunit inactivated influenza vaccine. TCRdb ran MiXCR on the RT-PCR reads and lists one entry per CDR3 protein. The sample has approximately 700,000 distinct CDR3 sequences; around 16% are singletons. Sequencing was performed on PBMCs from blood, taken about 12 days after vaccination. Every receptor here comes from a middle-aged man who received an inactivated influenza vaccine.

In its sample, this clonotype was seen a few times. The chain uses TRBV10-3 and TRBJ2-5; 9 positions agree with TRBD2. There are 13 residues in the CDR3. Trimming cost V 11 bases and J 2 bases; bases outside gene matches: 6. Per the germline V gene, CDR1 is ENHRY and CDR2 is SYGVKD. The CDR3 DNA follows: TGTGCCTCCGCCCTAGCGGGGCAAGAGACCCAGTACTTC. It yields the protein CASALAGQETQYF.

This chain uses TRBV6-5 with TRBJ2-2, with D uncertain. CDR3 length equals 19 residues. Germline CDR1 reads MNHEY; CDR2 reads SVGAGI. V was clipped by 2 bases and J by 0 bases, with 19 bases between them. CDR3 sequence (DNA): TGTGCCAGCAGTTACGTTAGTCGGCCAGTTTCAGCGAACACCGGGGAGCTGTTTTTT. It encodes CASSYVSRPVSANTGELFF.

The chain joins TRBV7-9 to TRBJ2-5; D is undetermined. The CDR3 spans 15 residues. V shed 1 base and J shed 5 bases, with 14 bases lying between them. CDR1 and CDR2 (germline): SEHNR, FQNEAQ (reference sequence). CDR3 amino acids: CASSLVRDGYETQYF. In DNA form, the CDR3 reads TGTGCCAGCAGCTTAGTACGCGATGGATATGAGACCCAGTACTTC.

The chain links TRBV9 to TRBJ2-7; 11 bases match TRBD1. CDR3 length equals 15 residues. In germline, CDR1 is SGDLS, CDR2 YYNGEE. Trimming at V came to 4 bases and at J to 0 bases, leaving 3 bases not matched to a gene. CDR3 in DNA: TGTGCCAGCAGCTCGGGACAGGGGGTCTCCTACGAGCAGTACTTC. Protein sequence: CASSSGQGVSYEQYF.

The V gene is TRBV6-1, the J gene TRBJ2-2, with a possible D match to TRBD1 (6 bases). This CDR3 has 18 amino acids. V was cut by 5 bases and J by 0 bases, with 19 bases left in between. The V gene's germline CDR1 is MNHNS and CDR2 SASEGT. In DNA form, the CDR3 reads TGTGCCAGCAGTCGGACGGGACACCGGTTCGCGAACACCGGGGAGCTGTTTTTT. Translating gives CASSRTGHRFANTGELFF.

The rearrangement links TRBV10-3 to TRBJ1-1, with D tentatively TRBD1 (6 bases). The CDR3 totals 14 residues. Deletions cut 2 bases from V and 1 base from J, with 8 bases between. The germline gives CDR1 ENHRY, CDR2 SYGVKD. In DNA form, the CDR3 reads TGTGCCATCAGTGAGGGGGGGCGGAACACTGAAGCTTTCTTT. It codes for CAISEGGRNTEAFF.

In this sample, this clonotype turned up a few times. The gene calls are TRBV6-1 and TRBJ1-1; 11 bases map to TRBD1. V gave up 6 bases and J gave up 4 bases; unmatched junction bases: 4. The CDR3 contains 14 residues. Germline values: CDR1 MNHNS, CDR2 SASEGT. The CDR3 here is CASRKGQGGTEAFF. The CDR3 DNA sequence: TGTGCCAGCAGGAAGGGACAGGGGGGCACTGAAGCTTTCTTT.

The gene calls are TRBV5-5 and TRBJ2-7; 10 bases line up with TRBD2. The CDR3 is 14 amino acids. The germline V gene has CDR1 SGHKS and CDR2 YYEKEE (reference sequence). The V segment lost 3 bases and the J segment 5 bases; nucleotides outside the gene matches: 5. CDR3 sequence reads: CASSYLAGDDEQYF. The CDR3 region has the DNA TGTGCCAGCAGCTATCTAGCGGGAGACGACGAGCAGTACTTC.

The chain employs TRBV6-2 or TRBV6-3 and TRBJ1-1; D remains unclear. CDR3 length: 13 residues. Germline loops: CDR1 MNHEY, CDR2 SVGEGT. The V end lost 6 bases, the J end lost 2 bases, and 10 bases lay between the germline ends. The CDR3 DNA follows: TGTGCCAGCAGGACGGGAATAAACACTGAAGCTTTCTTT. This sequence encodes CASRTGINTEAFF.

As regards this clonotype: The junction differs from germline at one of its ends, possibly a read error. The rearrangement links TRBV5-6 to TRBJ2-3; D is possibly TRBD1 (5 bases). This CDR3 comprises 11 residues. Germline V gene lookup returns CDR1 SGHDT and CDR2 YYEEEE. In DNA form, the CDR3 reads TGTGCCAGCAGCTTAGGCGACAGCGTGTTCTTT. Protein product: CASSLGDSVFF.

V and J are TRBV6-1 and TRBJ1-6; TRBD1 is a possible D gene (5 bases). Germline V gene sequence: CDR1 MNHNS, CDR2 SASEGT. Trimming cost V 5 bases and J 7 bases, with 18 bases left between them. The CDR3 totals 16 residues. CDR3 bases: TGTGCCAGCAGTCTCTCTAGAGGGACGGGGAATTCACCCCTCCACTTT. Protein product: CASSLSRGTGNSPLHF.

The chain is built from TRBV4-3 and TRBJ2-3; 11 positions agree with TRBD2. V shed 4 bases, J shed 8 bases, and the junction held 11 bases outside the gene matches. The CDR3 contains 16 residues. Germline CDR1 LGHNA, CDR2 YSLEER. Here the CDR3 reads CASSLSSGRALGTQYF. The CDR3 nucleotides read TGCGCCAGCAGCCTTAGTAGCGGGAGGGCCTTAGGTACGCAGTATTTT.

The genes are TRBV20-1 and TRBJ1-1, with D perhaps matching TRBD1 (5 bases). The CDR3 is made up of 15 amino acids. With 1 base removed from V and 7 bases from J, the gap between germline ends came to 19 bases. The germline CDR1 and CDR2 sequences are DFQATT and SNEGSKA (reference sequence). The CDR3 here is CSARGGDARSFEAFF. In DNA, the CDR3 is TGCAGTGCTAGAGGAGGGGATGCCAGGTCGTTTGAAGCTTTCTTT.